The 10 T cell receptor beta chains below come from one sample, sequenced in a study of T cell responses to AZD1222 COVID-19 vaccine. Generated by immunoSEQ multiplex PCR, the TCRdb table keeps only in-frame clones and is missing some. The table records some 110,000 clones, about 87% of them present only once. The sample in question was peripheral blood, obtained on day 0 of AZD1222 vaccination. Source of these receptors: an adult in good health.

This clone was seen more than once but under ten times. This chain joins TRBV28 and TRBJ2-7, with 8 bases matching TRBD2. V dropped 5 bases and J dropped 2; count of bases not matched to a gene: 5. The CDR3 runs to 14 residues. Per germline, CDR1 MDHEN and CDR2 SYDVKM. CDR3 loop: CASSRSGRTYEQYF. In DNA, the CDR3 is TGTGCCAGCAGTCGGAGCGGGAGAACCTACGAGCAGTACTTC.

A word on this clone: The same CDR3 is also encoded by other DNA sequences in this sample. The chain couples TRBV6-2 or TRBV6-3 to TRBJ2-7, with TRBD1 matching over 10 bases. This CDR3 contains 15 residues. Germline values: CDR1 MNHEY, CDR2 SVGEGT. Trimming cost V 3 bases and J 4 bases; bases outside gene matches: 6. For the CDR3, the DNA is TGTGCCAGCAGTTATTCCCGGGACAGGGGATACGAGCAGTACTTC. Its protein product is CASSYSRDRGYEQYF.

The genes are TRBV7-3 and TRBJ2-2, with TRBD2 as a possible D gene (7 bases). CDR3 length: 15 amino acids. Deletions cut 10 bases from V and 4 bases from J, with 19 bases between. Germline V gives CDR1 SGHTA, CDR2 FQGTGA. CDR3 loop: CATHPGGAPTGELFF. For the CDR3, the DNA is TGTGCCACTCACCCTGGGGGGGCCCCCACCGGGGAGCTGTTTTTT.

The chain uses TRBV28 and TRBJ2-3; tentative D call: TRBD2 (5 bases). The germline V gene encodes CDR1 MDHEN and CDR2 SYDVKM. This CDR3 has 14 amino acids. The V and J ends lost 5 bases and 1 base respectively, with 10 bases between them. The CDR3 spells CASSPRTRTDTQYF. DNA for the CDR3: TGTGCCAGCAGTCCACGGACTCGCACAGATACGCAGTATTTT.

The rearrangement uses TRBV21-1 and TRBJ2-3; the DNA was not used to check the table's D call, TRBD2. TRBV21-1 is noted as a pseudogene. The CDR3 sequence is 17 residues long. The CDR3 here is CASSASLAGEDTDTQYF. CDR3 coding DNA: TGTGCCAGCAGCGCCAGTCTAGCGGGAGAAGACACAGATACGCAGTATTTT.

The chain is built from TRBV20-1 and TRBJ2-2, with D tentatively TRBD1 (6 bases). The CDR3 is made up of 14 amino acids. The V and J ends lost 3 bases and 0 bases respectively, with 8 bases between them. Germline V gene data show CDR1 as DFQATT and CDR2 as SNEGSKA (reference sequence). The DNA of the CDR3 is TGCAGTGCTAGTAGACAGGCGAACACCGGGGAGCTGTTTTTT. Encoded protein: CSASRQANTGELFF.

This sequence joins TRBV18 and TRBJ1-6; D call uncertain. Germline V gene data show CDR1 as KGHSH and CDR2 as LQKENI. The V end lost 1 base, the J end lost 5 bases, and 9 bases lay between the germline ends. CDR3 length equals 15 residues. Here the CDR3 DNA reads TGTGCCAGCTCACCACGGCAGGTGGATAATTCACCCCTCCACTTT. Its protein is CASSPRQVDNSPLHF. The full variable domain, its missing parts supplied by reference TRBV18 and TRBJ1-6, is NAGVMQNPRHLVRRRGQEARLRCSPMKGHSHVYWYRQLPEEGLKFMVYLQKENIIDESGMPKERFSAEFPKEGPSILRIQQVVRGDSAAYFCASSPRQVDNSPLHFGNGTRLTVT.

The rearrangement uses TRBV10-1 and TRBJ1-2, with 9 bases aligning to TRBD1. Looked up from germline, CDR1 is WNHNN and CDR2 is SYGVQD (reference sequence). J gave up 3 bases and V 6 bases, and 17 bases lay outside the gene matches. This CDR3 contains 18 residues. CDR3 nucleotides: TGCGCCAGCAGAAGCCGGGACAGGGCATTGGGGGGCCACTATGGCTACACCTTC. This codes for CASRSRDRALGGHYGYTF.

The DNA for the CDR3 is TGTGCCAGCAGTTTCAACAGGGGCCGTGAAAAACTGTTTTTT. The encoded protein is CASSFNRGREKLFF. The V and J genes are TRBV27 and TRBJ1-4; TRBD1 matches 7 bases. The junction had 5 bases not matched to a gene; V was cut back by 3 bases and J by 7 bases. Per the germline V gene, CDR1 is MNHEY and CDR2 is SMNVEV (reference sequence). CDR3 length: 14 amino acids. Drawing the rest from reference TRBV27 and TRBJ1-4, the complete variable domain is EAQVTQNPRYLITVTGKKLTVTCSQNMNHEYMSWYRQDPGLGLRQIYYSMNVEVTDKGDVPEGYKVSRKEKRNFPLILESPSPNQTSLYFCASSFNRGREKLFFGSGTQLSVL.

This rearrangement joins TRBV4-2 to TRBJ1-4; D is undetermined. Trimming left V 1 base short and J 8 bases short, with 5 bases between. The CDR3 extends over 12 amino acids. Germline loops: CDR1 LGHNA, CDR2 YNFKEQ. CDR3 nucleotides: TGTGCCAGCAGCCAAGGAGGGGAAAAACTGTTTTTT. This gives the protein CASSQGGEKLFF.